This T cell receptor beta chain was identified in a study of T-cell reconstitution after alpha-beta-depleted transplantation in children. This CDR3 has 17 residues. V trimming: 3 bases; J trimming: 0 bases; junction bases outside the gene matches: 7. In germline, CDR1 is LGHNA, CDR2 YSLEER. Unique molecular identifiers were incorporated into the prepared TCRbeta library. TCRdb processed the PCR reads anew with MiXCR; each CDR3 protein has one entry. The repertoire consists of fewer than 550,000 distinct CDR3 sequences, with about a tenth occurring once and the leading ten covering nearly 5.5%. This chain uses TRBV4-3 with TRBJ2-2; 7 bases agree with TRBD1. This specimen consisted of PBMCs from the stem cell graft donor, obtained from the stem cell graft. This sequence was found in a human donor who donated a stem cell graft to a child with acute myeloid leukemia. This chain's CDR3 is CASSQRSGGANTGELFF. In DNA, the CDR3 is TGCGCCAGCAGCCAGCGTTCAGGGGGTGCGAACACCGGGGAGCTGTTTTTT.